The 27 T cell receptor beta chains below were found in one sample sequenced in a study of T cells after yellow fever vaccination. TCRdb re-called the 5' RACE reads through MiXCR, storing one row per CDR3 protein. The sample shows 150,000 to 200,000 distinct CDR3 sequences, approximately 11% of them seen only once. Material: CD8+ T cells sorted from PBMCs, obtained 15 days after the yellow fever booster vaccination. These receptors originate from a man between 18 and 29 years old who received the YFV17D yellow fever vaccine.

This clonotype was observed many times. The V call is TRBV5-1, the J call TRBJ2-1; D remains ambiguous. This CDR3 spans 15 amino acids. Germline CDR1 is SGHRS and CDR2 is YFSETQ. Trimming removed 0 bases at V and 5 bases at J, with 12 bases between. This chain's CDR3 is CASSLAVLTNNEQFF. In nucleotides, the CDR3 is TGCGCCAGCAGCTTGGCAGTCCTAACAAACAATGAGCAGTTCTTC.

The sample holds a few counts of this clonotype. The V call is TRBV6-5, the J call TRBJ2-2; weak D call: TRBD1 (6 bases). Trimming took 6 bases from V and 6 from J, leaving 11 bases between them. The CDR3 is 13 amino acids. Germline CDR1 MNHEY, CDR2 SVGAGI. The CDR3: CASSLRGPGELFF. The CDR3 DNA reads as TGTGCCAGCAGCCTCAGGGGCCCCGGGGAGCTGTTTTTT.

This chain uses TRBV6-5 with TRBJ2-1; D possibly corresponds to TRBD2 (6 bases). Germline values: CDR1 MNHEY, CDR2 SVGAGI. The CDR3 is 12 residues long. CDR3: CAAVDGSAEQFF. For the CDR3, the DNA is TGTGCAGCGGTCGACGGGAGCGCTGAGCAGTTCTTC.

This chain connects TRBV2 to TRBJ2-7, with 8 positions matching TRBD1. CDR1 and CDR2 from the germline V gene are SNHLY and FYNNEI. There are 14 residues in the CDR3. V was clipped by 6 bases and J by 2 bases; unmatched bases: 6. The DNA of the CDR3 is TGTGCCAGCAGCAGGACAGGGCCCACCTACGAGCAGTACGTC. Its protein is CASSRTGPTYEQYV.

This clonotype appeared a few times. Here the CDR3 reads CASSLRDSLYYGYTF. CDR3 DNA: TGTGCCAGCAGCCTTAGGGACAGTTTATACTATGGCTACACCTTC. This chain links TRBV7-9 with TRBJ1-2; TRBD1 matches 7 bases. Germline V lookup: CDR1 SEHNR, CDR2 FQNEAQ (reference sequence). V lost 5 bases, J lost 3 bases, and 9 bases stayed unmatched. This CDR3 is built from 15 residues. Complete variable domain (other parts from reference TRBV7-9 and TRBJ1-2): DTGVSQNPRHKITKRGQNVTFRCDPISEHNRLYWYRQTLGQGPEFLTYFQNEAQLEKSRLLSDRFSAERPKGSFSTLEIQRTEQGDSAMYLCASSLRDSLYYGYTFGSGTRLTVV.

This chain links TRBV13 with TRBJ2-7, with D tentatively TRBD1 (6 bases). Per the germline V gene, CDR1 is PRHDT and CDR2 is FYEKMQ (reference sequence). The CDR3 has 15 amino acids. The germline V and J ends were trimmed by 0 bases and 2 bases, with 11 bases remaining between them. CDR3 loop: CASSLGSGQPYEQYF. CDR3 coding DNA: TGTGCCAGCAGCTTAGGAAGCGGACAGCCCTACGAGCAGTACTTC.

This clonotype was seen a few times. The CDR3: CASSSGSGGLTDTQYF. The CDR3 nucleotides read TGTGCCAGCAGCTCGGGGTCGGGGGGACTCACAGATACGCAGTATTTT. The genes are TRBV6-6 and TRBJ2-3, with 7 bases matching TRBD2. The V gene end was trimmed by 6 bases and the J gene end by 2 bases; junction bases not matched to a gene: 11. This CDR3 comprises 16 residues. Germline assignment: CDR1 MNHNY and CDR2 SVGAGI (reference sequence).

This clonotype was observed a few times. This chain links TRBV18 with TRBJ2-2; D is unresolved. V lost 0 bases and J lost 3, with 8 bases in between. This CDR3 has 15 residues. Germline CDR1 and CDR2: KGHSH and LQKENI. CDR3 coding DNA: TGTGCCAGCTCACCACCTATAAAGGACACCGGGGAGCTGTTTTTT. This codes for CASSPPIKDTGELFF.

This clonotype was found a few times. The chain uses TRBV7-9 and TRBJ2-5; possible D gene TRBD1, 5 bases. Germline CDR1 reads SEHNR; CDR2 reads FQNEAQ (reference sequence). Between the trimmed V and J ends, which lost 1 base and 2 bases, there was a span of 11 bases. This CDR3 comprises 15 residues. In DNA form, the CDR3 reads TGTGCCAGCAGCTTAGTTGCAGGGTCGCAAGAGACCCAGTACTTC. It specifies CASSLVAGSQETQYF.

CDR3 DNA: TGTGCCAGCAGTCCACGGGGGTTCGAGCAGTACGTC. Translation gives CASSPRGFEQYV. The rearrangement joins TRBV27 to TRBJ2-7; a possible D gene is TRBD2 (6 bases). The CDR3 totals 12 residues. Looked up from germline, CDR1 is MNHEY and CDR2 is SMNVEV (reference sequence). V was cut by 5 bases and J by 6 bases, with 11 bases left in between.

This clonotype was counted between two and nine times. The V call is TRBV7-9, the J call TRBJ2-3; D possibly corresponds to TRBD1 (5 bases). With 7 bases removed from V and 2 bases from J, the gap between germline ends came to 13 bases. Germline V gene lookup returns CDR1 SEHNR and CDR2 FQNEAQ (reference sequence). The CDR3 length is 14 residues. The CDR3 coding sequence is TGTGCCAGCACCCCTCTGACAGACACAGATACGCAGTATTTT. Translating gives CASTPLTDTDTQYF.

This clonotype was found a few times. The CDR3 nucleotides are TGTGCCAGCGGGGGGACAGGGGTCGGGTCCACGCAAGAGACCCAGTACTTC. Its protein product is CASGGTGVGSTQETQYF. The chain is built from TRBV6-4 and TRBJ2-5, with 10 bases identical to TRBD1. Trimming cost V 8 bases and J 2 bases; bases outside gene matches: 14. Germline V gives CDR1 MRHNA, CDR2 SNTAGT. CDR3 length: 17 amino acids.

The rearrangement uses TRBV20-1 and TRBJ2-7; 11 bases align to TRBD1. CDR3 length: 15 amino acids. The junction had 9 bases not matched to a gene; V was cut back by 1 base and J by 7 bases. CDR1 is DFQATT, CDR2 SNEGSKA, per germline (reference sequence). CDR3 sequence reads: CSARASDRGRWEQYF. Here the CDR3 DNA reads TGCAGTGCTAGAGCTTCGGACAGGGGGCGTTGGGAGCAGTACTTC.

This clonotype occurred a few times. CDR3 in DNA: TGCGCCAGCAGCCAAGATGGGCCAGGAACTAGCACAGATACGCAGTATTTT. Protein product: CASSQDGPGTSTDTQYF. The V and J genes are TRBV4-3 and TRBJ2-3; D gene ambiguous. V dropped 0 bases and J dropped 0 bases, with 13 bases sitting between them. Germline values: CDR1 LGHNA, CDR2 YSLEER. The CDR3 has 17 amino acids.

This clonotype turned up a few times. The CDR3 reads CASRRGTGAPFDYGYTF. Here the CDR3 DNA reads TGTGCCAGCAGGAGGGGGACAGGGGCCCCATTCGACTATGGCTACACCTTC. The chain links TRBV6-4 to TRBJ1-2, with TRBD1 matching 10 bases. The CDR3 contains 17 residues. Looked up from germline, CDR1 is MRHNA and CDR2 is SNTAGT. V shed 6 bases and J 3 bases; nucleotides not matched to a gene: 13.

This clonotype was counted between two and nine times. This sequence joins TRBV6-2 or TRBV6-3 and TRBJ2-3, with 9 bases matching TRBD1. Trimming cost V 4 bases and J 0 bases; bases outside gene matches: 8. This CDR3 has 17 residues. Germline lookup yields CDR1 MNHEY and CDR2 SVGEGT. CDR3 in amino acids: CASSFPGQGYSTDTQYF. The CDR3 DNA is TGTGCCAGCAGTTTCCCCGGACAGGGGTATAGCACAGATACGCAGTATTTT.

This clonotype was counted a few times. The DNA of the CDR3 is TGTGCCACCAGCAGATTGCTAGGGGCTAGCGGAGTCTACGAGCAGTACGTC. It codes for CATSRLLGASGVYEQYV. This chain joins TRBV15 and TRBJ2-7, with TRBD2 matching 7 bases. In germline, CDR1 is LNHNV, CDR2 YYDKDF (reference sequence). The V and J ends lost 2 bases and 3 bases, in that order; junction bases with no gene match: 13. The CDR3 totals 17 residues.

The sample holds a few counts of this clonotype. The chain recombines TRBV12-3 or TRBV12-4 with TRBJ2-3; D not certain. The CDR3 is 14 amino acids. The V end was cut by 4 bases, the J end by 2 bases, with 10 bases between. The CDR3 nucleotides are TGTGCCAGCAGTTCTGGGCAGGACACAGATACGCAGTATTTT. Its protein is CASSSGQDTDTQYF.

A few counts support this clonotype. V and J are TRBV12-3 or TRBV12-4 and TRBJ1-5, with D maybe TRBD1 (5 bases). This CDR3 comprises 16 residues. The V and J ends lost 5 bases and 3 bases respectively, with 17 bases between them. CDR3 coding DNA: TGTGCCAGCAGTCTTCTCGAGGGGATGGCCAATCAGCCCCAGCATTTT. Translating it yields CASSLLEGMANQPQHF.

Only a few counts were recorded for this clonotype. The chain joins TRBV20-1 to TRBJ2-7, with D perhaps TRBD1 or TRBD2 (5 bases each). Deletions cut 4 bases from V and 1 base from J, with 14 bases between. The germline gives CDR1 DFQATT, CDR2 SNEGSKA (reference sequence). This CDR3 is 14 amino acids long. The CDR3 coding sequence is TGCAGTGCTATAGGCGAGGGGATATCCTACGAGCAGTACTTC. This sequence encodes CSAIGEGISYEQYF.

The chain employs TRBV5-1 and TRBJ2-3; 10 bases are shared with TRBD1. Germline V CDR1 and CDR2: SGHRS, YFSETQ. This CDR3 is built from 14 residues. Losses at the gene ends were 3 bases for V and 4 bases for J; bases not matched to a gene: 2. The CDR3 region is CASSSGTGADTQYF. DNA of the CDR3: TGCGCCAGCAGCTCCGGGACAGGGGCAGATACGCAGTATTTT.

This clonotype was seen a few times. CDR3 DNA: TGTGCCAGCAGTTTTGGGGGCCCCGGTAGAGAACTGTTTTTT. This sequence encodes CASSFGGPGRELFF. This chain uses TRBV27 with TRBJ1-4, with D possibly TRBD1 on 6 matching bases. The V gene lost 3 bases and the J gene lost 12 bases, with 17 bases spanning the gap. Germline CDR1 reads MNHEY; CDR2 reads SMNVEV (reference sequence). CDR3 length: 14 residues.

This clonotype was detected a few times. The chain is built from TRBV5-6 and TRBJ2-7; 12 nucleotides align to TRBD1. The CDR3 has 14 residues. Germline CDR1 reads SGHDT; CDR2 reads YYEEEE. Germline trimming cut 7 bases from V and 6 bases from J; bases unmatched to any gene: 8. The CDR3 coding sequence is TGTGCCAGCGGATCCGGGACAGGGGGCTTCGAGCAGTACTTC. This codes for CASGSGTGGFEQYF.

V usage is TRBV7-9 and J usage is TRBJ2-1; D not certain. Trimming left V 0 bases short and J 2 bases short, with 8 bases between. Germline loops: CDR1 SEHNR, CDR2 FQNEAQ (reference sequence). The CDR3 covers 15 residues. The CDR3 sequence is CASSLAGLTYNEQFF. CDR3 nucleotide sequence: TGTGCCAGCAGCTTAGCTGGGCTTACCTACAATGAGCAGTTCTTC.

This clonotype was observed a few times. The chain recombines TRBV5-6 with TRBJ2-7; 7 bases agree with TRBD1. CDR1 and CDR2 from the germline V gene are SGHDT and YYEEEE. There are 15 residues in the CDR3. V gave up 5 bases and J gave up 1 base; unmatched junction bases: 9. CDR3 amino acids: CASSPRTGPSYEQYV. The DNA for the CDR3 is TGTGCCAGCAGTCCCAGGACAGGCCCGTCCTACGAGCAGTACGTC.

In its sample, this clonotype was seen a few times. The gene calls are TRBV12-3 or TRBV12-4 and TRBJ2-3; D uncertain. Trimming shortened V by 6 bases and J by 1 base, and 17 bases separated the two germline ends. This CDR3 region has 16 residues. CDR3 region: CASRHPFGLRTDTQYF. The CDR3 DNA is TGTGCCAGCAGGCACCCATTTGGCCTTCGCACAGATACGCAGTATTTT.

The chain employs TRBV4-2 and TRBJ2-3; perhaps TRBD1 as D (5 bases). With 6 bases removed from V and 3 bases from J, the gap between germline ends came to 7 bases. Germline CDR1 reads LGHNA; CDR2 reads YNFKEQ. The CDR3 contains 12 residues. The CDR3 is CASSGQTDTQYF. The CDR3 bases are TGTGCCAGCAGTGGACAAACAGATACGCAGTATTTT.